The entry below gives a single T cell receptor beta chain sequence along with its context. Its antigen is not known. The sample comes from a study of response to subunit inactivated influenza vaccine. Germline V lookup: CDR1 MGHRA, CDR2 YSYEKL. This CDR3 region has 15 residues. Trimming at V came to 1 base and at J to 2 bases, leaving 2 bases not matched to a gene. Broader study findings: New T cells are recruited in small numbers by each seasonal influenza vaccination, according to the authors' suggestion.

TCRdb re-called the RT-PCR reads with MiXCR, one entry per CDR3 protein. This table has over 650,000 distinct CDR3 sequences, 18% appearing once. This sequence joins TRBV4-1 and TRBJ1-5; 7 nucleotides match TRBD1. The input for sequencing was PBMCs from blood, taken 4 to 6 days after vaccination. The TCR originated in a man in his fifties or sixties who received an inactivated influenza vaccine. The CDR3 sequence: CASSQADRGNQPQHF. The CDR3 nucleotides are TGCGCCAGCAGCCAAGCTGACAGGGGCAATCAGCCCCAGCATTTT.